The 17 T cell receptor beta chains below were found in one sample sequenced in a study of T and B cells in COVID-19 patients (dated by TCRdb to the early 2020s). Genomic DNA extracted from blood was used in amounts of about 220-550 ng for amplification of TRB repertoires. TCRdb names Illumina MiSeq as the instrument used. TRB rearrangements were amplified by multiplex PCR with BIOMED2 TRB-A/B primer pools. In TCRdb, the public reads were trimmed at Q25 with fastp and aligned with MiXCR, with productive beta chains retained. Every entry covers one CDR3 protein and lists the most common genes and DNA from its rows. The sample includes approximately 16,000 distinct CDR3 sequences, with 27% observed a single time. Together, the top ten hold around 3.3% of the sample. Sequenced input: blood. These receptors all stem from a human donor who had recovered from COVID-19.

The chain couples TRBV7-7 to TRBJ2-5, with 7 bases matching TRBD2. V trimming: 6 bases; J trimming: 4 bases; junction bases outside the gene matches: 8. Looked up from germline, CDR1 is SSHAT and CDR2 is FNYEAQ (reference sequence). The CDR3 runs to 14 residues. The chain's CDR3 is CASSPVASGETQYF. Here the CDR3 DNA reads TGTGCCAGCAGTCCGGTGGCTAGCGGAGAGACCCAGTACTTC. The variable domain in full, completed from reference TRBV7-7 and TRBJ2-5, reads GAGVSQSPRYKVTKRGQDVTLRCDPISSHATLYWYQQALGQGPEFLTYFNYEAQPDKSGLPSDRFSAERPEGSISTLTIQRTEQRDSAMYRCASSPVASGETQYFGPGTRLLVL.

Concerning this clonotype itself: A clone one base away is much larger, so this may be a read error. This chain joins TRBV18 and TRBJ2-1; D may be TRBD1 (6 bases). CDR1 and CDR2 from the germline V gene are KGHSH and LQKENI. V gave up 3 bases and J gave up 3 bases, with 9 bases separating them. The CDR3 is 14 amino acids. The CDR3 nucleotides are TGTGCCAGCTCACCGAGCAGGGGCTACAATGAGCAGTTCTTC. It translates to CASSPSRGYNEQFF.

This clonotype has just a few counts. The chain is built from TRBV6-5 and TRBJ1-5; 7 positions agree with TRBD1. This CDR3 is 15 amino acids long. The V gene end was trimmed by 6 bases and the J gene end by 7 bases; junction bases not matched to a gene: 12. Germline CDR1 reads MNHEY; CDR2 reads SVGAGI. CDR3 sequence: CASSRDSQARQPQHF. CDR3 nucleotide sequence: TGTGCCAGCAGCCGGGACAGCCAAGCGAGGCAGCCCCAGCATTTT.

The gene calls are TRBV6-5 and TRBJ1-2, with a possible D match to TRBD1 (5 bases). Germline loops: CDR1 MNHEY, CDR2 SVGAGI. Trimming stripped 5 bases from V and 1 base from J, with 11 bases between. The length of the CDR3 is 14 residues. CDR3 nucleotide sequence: TGTGCCAGCAGTGCGGGACGGAGTAACTATGGCTACACCTTC. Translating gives CASSAGRSNYGYTF.

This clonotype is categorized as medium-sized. Here the CDR3 DNA reads TGTGCCAGCAGCTTAGGAGCGGCAAGGCCCTACGAGCAGTACTTC. It encodes CASSLGAARPYEQYF. The chain employs TRBV7-6 and TRBJ2-7, with D possibly being TRBD2 (5 bases). CDR3 length: 15 residues. Germline V gives CDR1 SGHVS, CDR2 FNYEAQ. Between the trimmed V and J ends, which lost 1 base and 2 bases, there was a span of 12 bases.

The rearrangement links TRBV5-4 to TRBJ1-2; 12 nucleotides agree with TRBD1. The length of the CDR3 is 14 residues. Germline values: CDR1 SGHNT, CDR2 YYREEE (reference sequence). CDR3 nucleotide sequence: TGTGCTAGTCCAGGGACAGGGGGCGTAGGTGGCTACACCTTC. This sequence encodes CASPGTGGVGGYTF.

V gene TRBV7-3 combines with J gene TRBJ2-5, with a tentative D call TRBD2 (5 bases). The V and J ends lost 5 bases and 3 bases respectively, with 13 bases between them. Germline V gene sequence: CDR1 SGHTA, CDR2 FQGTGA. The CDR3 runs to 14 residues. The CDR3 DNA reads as TGTGCCAGCAGCCGTTTGGGAGACAAAGAGACCCAGTACTTC. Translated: CASSRLGDKETQYF.

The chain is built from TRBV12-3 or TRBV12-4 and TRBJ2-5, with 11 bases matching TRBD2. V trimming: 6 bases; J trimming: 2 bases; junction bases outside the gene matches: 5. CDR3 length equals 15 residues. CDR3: CASRPTSGGQETQYF. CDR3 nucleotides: TGTGCCAGCAGGCCTACTAGCGGGGGACAAGAGACCCAGTACTTC.

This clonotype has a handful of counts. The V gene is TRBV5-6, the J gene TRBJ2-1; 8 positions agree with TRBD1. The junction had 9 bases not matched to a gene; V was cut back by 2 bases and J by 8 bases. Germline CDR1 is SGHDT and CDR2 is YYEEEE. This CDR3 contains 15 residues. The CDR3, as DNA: TGTGCCAGCAGCTTCGCAGGATCAGGGGGCCATGAGCAGTTCTTC. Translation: CASSFAGSGGHEQFF.

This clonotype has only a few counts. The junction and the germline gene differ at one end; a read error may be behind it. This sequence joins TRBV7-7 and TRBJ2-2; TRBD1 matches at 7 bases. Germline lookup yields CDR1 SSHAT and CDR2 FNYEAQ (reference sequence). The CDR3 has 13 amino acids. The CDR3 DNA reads TGTGCTAGCAGCCAACGGACAGGAGGGGAGCTGTTTTTT. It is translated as CASSQRTGGELFF.

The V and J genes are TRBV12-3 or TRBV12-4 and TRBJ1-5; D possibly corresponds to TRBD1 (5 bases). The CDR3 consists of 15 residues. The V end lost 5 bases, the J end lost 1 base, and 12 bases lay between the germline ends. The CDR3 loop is CASSRGRGSNQPQHF. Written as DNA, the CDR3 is TGTGCCAGCAGTAGGGGCCGCGGGAGCAATCAGCCCCAGCATTTT.

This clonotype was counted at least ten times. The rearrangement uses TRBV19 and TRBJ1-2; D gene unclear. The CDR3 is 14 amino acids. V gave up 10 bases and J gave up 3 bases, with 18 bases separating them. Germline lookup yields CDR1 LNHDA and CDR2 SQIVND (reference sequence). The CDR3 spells CATPWSYYDYGYTF. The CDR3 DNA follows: TGTGCCACGCCGTGGAGCTATTATGACTATGGCTACACCTTC.

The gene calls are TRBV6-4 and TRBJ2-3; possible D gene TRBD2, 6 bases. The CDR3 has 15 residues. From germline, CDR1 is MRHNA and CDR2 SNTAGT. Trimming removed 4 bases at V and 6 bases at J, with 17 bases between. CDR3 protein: CASSVGTSPSDTQYF. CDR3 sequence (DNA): TGTGCCAGCAGTGTCGGGACTTCTCCATCGGATACGCAGTATTTT.

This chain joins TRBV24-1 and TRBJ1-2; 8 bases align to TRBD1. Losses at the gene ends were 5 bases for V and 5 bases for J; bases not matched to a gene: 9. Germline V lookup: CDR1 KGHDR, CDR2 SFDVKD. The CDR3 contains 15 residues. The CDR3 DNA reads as TGTGCCACCAGTGGAAGGGACAGGTTGTTTTATGGCTACACCTTC. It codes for CATSGRDRLFYGYTF.

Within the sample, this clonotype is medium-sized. CDR3 nucleotides: TGCAGCGTTGAAGACGTACAGTACGGGGAGCTGTTTTTT. Amino acids: CSVEDVQYGELFF. This chain joins TRBV29-1 and TRBJ2-2; D unclear. The germline V gene encodes CDR1 SQVTM and CDR2 ANQGSEA. V was pared by 0 bases and J by 7 bases, with 9 bases between. This CDR3 region has 13 residues.

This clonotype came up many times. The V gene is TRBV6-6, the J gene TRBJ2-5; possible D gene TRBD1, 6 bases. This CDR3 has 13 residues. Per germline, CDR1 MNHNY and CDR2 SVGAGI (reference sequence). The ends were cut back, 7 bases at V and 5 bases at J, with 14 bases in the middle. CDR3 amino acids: CASIKQGRETQYF. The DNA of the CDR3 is TGTGCCAGCATCAAACAGGGAAGGGAGACCCAGTACTTC.

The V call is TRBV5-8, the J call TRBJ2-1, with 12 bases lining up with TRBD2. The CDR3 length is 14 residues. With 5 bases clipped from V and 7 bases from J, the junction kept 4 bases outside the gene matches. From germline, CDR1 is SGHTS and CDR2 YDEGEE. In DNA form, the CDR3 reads TGTGCCAGCAGTCGTGGACTAGCGGGAAATGAGCAGTTCTTC. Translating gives CASSRGLAGNEQFF.